The T cell receptor (beta chain) under discussion was sequenced for a study of cytomegalovirus exposure and HLA in healthy donors. Trimming took off 3 bases at V and 2 bases at J, with 8 bases between the two ends. The germline V gene encodes CDR1 SGHRS and CDR2 YFSETQ. CDR3 length equals 13 residues. Study conclusions and caveats: Earlier analysis looked at TCR beta V segments, and most were productive about 90% or about 30% of the time.

The primer mix had 60 Vbeta and 13 Jbeta primers. This table comes from immunoSEQ multiplex PCR, and its TCRdb copy is limited to in-frame clones, with some not included. The sample consists of 170,000 or so clones, 65% to 80% of them appearing once. This clone has only a few counts. Antigen: not known. The receptor was derived from a woman in her forties or fifties in good health and CMV-seropositive. This chain links TRBV5-1 with TRBJ1-2; D unclear. Specimen: PBMCs. The CDR3 coding sequence is TGCGCCAGCAGCTCCGGGGTCAACTATGGCTACACCTTC. Encoded protein: CASSSGVNYGYTF.